Listed below are T cell receptor beta chains from one sample, sequenced in a study of cytomegalovirus exposure and HLA in healthy donors. The table came from immunoSEQ multiplex PCR; TCRdb's copy has only in-frame clones and leaves some out. The data hold 85,000 to 120,000 clones, with 83% observed a single time. Input material: PBMCs. The receptors come from a man aged 35-49 years in good health and CMV-seronegative. The conserved cysteine and the conserved F or W are not part of the CDR3 here. Each record gives: clone size, V gene, CDR3 protein. Size is stated for part of the rows, as once, few or many counts, or as a class when the clone is expanded.

>.|TRBV7-2
ASSLAGARNEQY
>.|TRBV6-4
ASKFNPGGDYGYT
>.|TRBV7-2
ASSFSLVDTQY
>.|TRBV5-4
ASSLRTSGETQY
>.|TRBV13
ASSSRQGGQPQH
>.|TRBV6-6
ASLSGGAATYEQY
>few|TRBV30
AWSSTGIEAF
>.|TRBV18
ASSPPIRGTGGTEAF
>.|TRBV9
ASSVSGQGAGGYT
>.|TRBV6-6
ASRLAGVDIQY
>.|TRBV9
ASSVNKDSETQY
>.|TRBV5-1
ASSAIEGGQVPSDTQY
>once|TRBV2
ASSETGEWGTDTQY
>once|TRBV30
AWSQGARGYT
>.|TRBV19
ASSGTGAAQPQH
>.|TRBV6-5
ASSMEGASSYEQY
>.|TRBV5-1
ASSLQQQNTGELF
>few|TRBV5-6
ASTPGGLRTEAF
>.|TRBV11-2
ASSFRGGQNEETQY
>.|TRBV19
ASSWRGTSGGLNTDTQY
>.|TRBV30
AWSSGGYYEQY
>.|TRBV18
ASSLRLAGGSYEQY
>.|TRBV2
ASRPQWNTGELF
>few|TRBV9
ASSVDGGALDEQF
>.|TRBV6-6
ASSYGPTGGNTEAF
>.|TRBV18
ASSPEGGLQETQY
>.|TRBV6-5
ASSNRQGLGQPQH
>.|TRBV2
ASDTSRDRAYEQY
>.|TRBV7-9
ASSPVSGYGYT
>.|TRBV7-8
ASSLVRVGNEKLF
>few|TRBV6-5
ASTPFEEY
>.|TRBV7-9
ASSPRDSQTTYEQY
>.|TRBV5-6
ASSFPGGSGNTIY
>few|TRBV5-1
ASSLVGGFYGYT
>once|TRBV6-5
ASSYEGGSYEQY
>.|TRBV19
ASSIEVFPYNEQF
>.|TRBV6-6
ASSPLAGTQETQY
>.|TRBV29-1
SVVSFNYGYT
>few|TRBV27
ASSWTSGGKNIQY
>few|TRBV27
ASSRTGPRGSPLH
>.|TRBV4-1
ASSRQGLNQPQH
>.|TRBV14
ASSPLGRDGYT
>few|TRBV7-9
ASSSLQDYSYEQY
>.|TRBV5-1
ASSLAGGDVNYGYT
>few|TRBV6-5
ASSGLAGGYNEQF
>.|TRBV6-5
ASSEHRGDQPQH
>.|TRBV5-1
ASRSQVQRREQY
>few|TRBV2
ASSEGFGRGRTEAF
>few|TRBV5-6
ASSTGQRGSTGELF
>.|TRBV5-6
ASSLAPSGGYSSYEQY
>.|TRBV7-3
ASSLSGGSGYNEQF
>.|TRBV5-6
ASSLVSFPFALH
>once|TRBV4-1
ASSQDRIRGAGGYT
>.|TRBV14
ASSPVGGLNEQF
>.|TRBV9
ASSGGRTVFTGELF